One and the same sample provided the 17 T cell receptor beta chains below, sequenced in a study of blood T cell repertoires in COVID-19. Only in-frame clones appear in the TCRdb table, and some are missing; sequencing was by immunoSEQ multiplex PCR. The top ten hold 11% of the sample, which has over 60,000 clones, more than 75% seen once. The sequencing sample was made of peripheral blood. The receptors here all came from a man aged 70 or older with active or convalescent COVID-19.

The V gene is TRBV2, the J gene TRBJ1-1; D uncertain. Trimming removed 1 base from V and 1 base from J, with 10 bases in between. Germline CDR1 SNHLY, CDR2 FYNNEI. The CDR3 is made up of 15 amino acids. CDR3 amino acids: CASSEGPASNTEAFF. For the CDR3, the DNA is TGTGCCAGCAGTGAAGGGCCCGCATCGAACACTGAAGCTTTCTTT.

The CDR3 DNA reads as TGCAGCGCCGGGACAGGGGGCAATCAGCCCCAGCATTTT. Its translation is CSAGTGGNQPQHF. J is TRBJ1-5 and V is TRBV29-1; 10 nucleotides match TRBD1. This CDR3 is built from 13 residues. Germline V gene data show CDR1 as SQVTM and CDR2 as ANQGSEA. With V trimmed by 7 bases and J by 2 bases, 2 bases remained unmatched.

This chain connects TRBV6-5 to TRBJ2-7, with a tentative D call TRBD1 (5 bases). The ends were cut back, 6 bases at V and 4 bases at J, with 7 bases in the middle. Germline assignment: CDR1 MNHEY and CDR2 SVGAGI. This CDR3 region has 11 residues. The CDR3 nucleotides are TGTGCCAGCAGGTCAGGGTACGAGCAGTACTTC. Its protein product is CASRSGYEQYF.

V usage is TRBV5-1 and J usage is TRBJ1-2; 7 nucleotides line up with TRBD1. Germline values: CDR1 SGHRS, CDR2 YFSETQ. V trimming: 5 bases; J trimming: 5 bases; junction bases outside the gene matches: 9. The CDR3 has 14 amino acids. CDR3 in amino acids: CASSETGWEYGYTF. The CDR3 region has the DNA TGCGCCAGCAGTGAGACAGGGTGGGAATATGGCTACACCTTC.

V usage is TRBV7-8 and J usage is TRBJ2-3, with a possible D match to TRBD2 (5 bases). The length of the CDR3 is 16 residues. Germline CDR1 and CDR2: SGHVS and FQNEAQ. V lost 1 base and J lost 6, with 17 bases in between. CDR3 sequence (DNA): TGTGCCAGCAGCTTAGATTTTGTTGGAGGCCAGGATACGCAGTATTTT. Its translation: CASSLDFVGGQDTQYF.

The chain is built from TRBV30 and TRBJ2-7; 10 positions match TRBD2. Germline V gives CDR1 GTSNPN, CDR2 SVGIG (reference sequence). V lost 2 bases, J lost 6 bases, and 7 bases stayed unmatched. CDR3 length equals 14 residues. CDR3 region: CAWSPLAGVSEQYF. DNA for the CDR3: TGTGCCTGGAGTCCCCTAGCGGGAGTCTCCGAGCAGTACTTC.

The V call is TRBV6-2 or TRBV6-3, the J call TRBJ1-5, with D tentatively TRBD1 (5 bases). V lost 2 bases and J 3 bases, leaving 17 bases between the germline ends. The CDR3 sequence is 17 residues long. Germline-derived CDR1 and CDR2 are MNHEY and SVGEGT. The CDR3: CASSYPLYGGVNQPQHF. The CDR3 DNA sequence: TGTGCCAGCAGTTACCCACTATACGGAGGGGTCAATCAGCCCCAGCATTTT.

This clone showed up just once. The chain employs TRBV5-5 and TRBJ1-4, with D unclear. Trimming removed 4 bases at V and 1 base at J, with 8 bases between. Looked up from germline, CDR1 is SGHKS and CDR2 is YYEKEE (reference sequence). This CDR3 region has 14 residues. CDR3 sequence: CASSLGGTNEKLFF. CDR3 sequence (DNA): TGTGCCAGCAGCCTCGGTGGAACTAATGAAAAACTGTTTTTT.

This clone has only one observation. V gene TRBV6-5 combines with J gene TRBJ1-2; 10 positions agree with TRBD1. Losses at the gene ends were 2 bases for V and 3 bases for J; bases not matched to a gene: 6. Germline V gives CDR1 MNHEY, CDR2 SVGAGI. The CDR3 is made up of 16 amino acids. CDR3 region: CASSYGDRGRYYGYTF. The DNA of the CDR3 is TGTGCCAGCAGTTACGGGGACAGGGGAAGGTACTATGGCTACACCTTC.

This clone was recorded many times. The V gene is TRBV28, the J gene TRBJ1-2; D is unclear. V gave up 3 bases and J gave up 9 bases, with 29 bases separating them. The CDR3 is 18 residues long. Germline assignment: CDR1 MDHEN and CDR2 SYDVKM. CDR3 residues: CASSFNPIQLNSAGSYTF. CDR3 nucleotides: TGTGCCAGCAGTTTTAATCCCATCCAATTGAACTCCGCCGGGAGCTACACCTTC.

This clone turned up a few times. This chain connects TRBV12-5 to TRBJ2-1; the match to TRBD2 covers 11 bases. The germline gives CDR1 LGHNT, CDR2 FRNRAP. The CDR3 has 15 amino acids. V lost 7 bases to trimming and J lost 6 bases; unmatched junction nucleotides: 8. The CDR3 DNA follows: TGTGCTAGTGCCCAGGGACTAGCGGAGATCAATGAGCAGTTCTTC. Encoded protein: CASAQGLAEINEQFF.

This chain links TRBV5-4 with TRBJ2-1; possibly TRBD2 for D (5 bases). V dropped 0 bases and J dropped 2 bases, with 9 bases sitting between them. Germline values: CDR1 SGHNT, CDR2 YYREEE (reference sequence). CDR3 length: 15 residues. CDR3 nucleotides: TGTGCCAGCAGCTTGGGAGGGTCAACCTACAATGAGCAGTTCTTC. Protein product: CASSLGGSTYNEQFF.

V usage is TRBV2 and J usage is TRBJ1-1, with D hard to call. The CDR3 contains 13 residues. V gave up 6 bases and J gave up 5 bases, with 13 bases separating them. From germline, CDR1 is SNHLY and CDR2 FYNNEI. CDR3: CASRRFGGTEAFF. The CDR3 DNA reads TGTGCCAGCAGGCGATTCGGAGGTACTGAAGCTTTCTTT.

The chain has TRBV3-1 (or the pseudogene TRBV3-2) and TRBJ1-3; possible D gene TRBD1, 5 bases. This CDR3 is 15 amino acids long. Germline assignment: CDR1 LGHDT and CDR2 YNNKEL (reference sequence). V lost 1 base and J 3 bases, leaving 10 bases between the germline ends. Here the CDR3 reads CASSQVTGVGNTIYF. The CDR3 nucleotides read TGTGCCAGCAGCCAAGTCACAGGCGTTGGAAACACCATATATTTT.

CDR3 loop: CASSVVVGADTQYF. The CDR3, as DNA: TGTGCCAGCAGCGTAGTTGTGGGCGCAGATACGCAGTATTTT. This rearrangement joins TRBV9 to TRBJ2-3; no definite D call. The CDR3 is 14 residues long. CDR1 is SGDLS and CDR2 is YYNGEE in the germline V gene. The germline V and J ends were trimmed by 0 bases and 4 bases, with 9 bases remaining between them. The variable domain in full, completed from reference TRBV9 and TRBJ2-3, reads DSGVTQTPKHLITATGQRVTLRCSPRSGDLSVYWYQQSLDQGLQFLIQYYNGEERAKGNILERFSAQQFPDLHSELNLSSLELGDSALYFCASSVVVGADTQYFGPGTRLTVL.

The sample holds a few counts of this clone. The chain combines TRBV28 with TRBJ2-7, with D perhaps TRBD1 (6 bases). CDR1 is MDHEN and CDR2 is SYDVKM in the germline V gene. V lost 3 bases and J lost 3, with 9 bases in between. This CDR3 comprises 13 residues. This CDR3 reads CASSFTGIYEQYF. The CDR3, as DNA: TGTGCCAGCAGTTTCACAGGGATCTACGAGCAGTACTTC.

The gene calls are TRBV7-9 and TRBJ2-7; 10 bases match TRBD1. The CDR3 has 14 residues. Trimming removed 5 bases from V and 2 bases from J; junction bases left unmatched: 3. Germline V gene data show CDR1 as SEHNR and CDR2 as FQNEAQ (reference sequence). CDR3 nucleotide sequence: TGTGCCAGCAGCCCGACAGGGGGCACCTACGAGCAGTACTTC. Translated, it gives CASSPTGGTYEQYF.